This entry is about one T cell receptor (beta chain). Its antigen is undetermined. The record originates from a study of Tregs in tolerant kidney transplant recipients. Study-level findings and limits: This study did not directly address biological reproducibility. Expanding Tregs on activated donor B cells appeared to best identify donor-specific TCRbeta clones.

Here immunoSEQ multiplex PCR was the method, and the copy in TCRdb shows in-frame clones only, minus some. The sample comprises roughly 68,000 clones, 84% of which are singletons, and roughly 4.9% rests with the top ten. The CDR3 contains 15 residues. Trimming took 2 bases from V and 1 from J, leaving 10 bases between them. CDR1 is KGHSH, CDR2 LQKENI, per germline. What was sequenced was CD4+ T cells from blood. The origin of this receptor is a human donor in good health. The chain couples TRBV18 to TRBJ2-3; maybe TRBD2 (5 bases). CDR3 sequence reads: CASSPGSEGTDTQYF. As DNA, the CDR3 is TGTGCCAGCTCACCAGGGTCGGAGGGCACAGATACGCAGTATTTT.